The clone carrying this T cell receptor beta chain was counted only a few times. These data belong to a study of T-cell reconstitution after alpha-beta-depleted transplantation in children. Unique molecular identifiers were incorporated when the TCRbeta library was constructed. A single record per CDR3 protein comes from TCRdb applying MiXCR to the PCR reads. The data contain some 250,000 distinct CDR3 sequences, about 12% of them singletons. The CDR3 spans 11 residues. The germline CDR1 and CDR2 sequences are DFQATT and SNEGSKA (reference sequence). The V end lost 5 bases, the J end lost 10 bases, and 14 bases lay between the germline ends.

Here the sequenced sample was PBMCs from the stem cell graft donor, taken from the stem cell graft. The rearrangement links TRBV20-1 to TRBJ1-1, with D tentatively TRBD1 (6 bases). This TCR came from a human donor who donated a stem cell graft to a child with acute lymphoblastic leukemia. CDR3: CSADYRDGAFF. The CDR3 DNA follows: TGCAGTGCTGATTACAGGGATGGAGCTTTCTTT.